A selection of T cell receptor beta chains follows, all from one sample in a study of CD8+CD57+ T cells in acquired aplastic anemia. TCRdb recomputed calls from the reads with MiXCR, one row per CDR3 protein. The table shows under 200,000 distinct CDR3 sequences, with about 50% occurring only once. Sequencing was carried out using sorted CD4+, CD8+, or CD8+CD57+ T cells (not recorded which) from PBMCs. The source is a human donor with aplastic anemia. CDR3s include the opening cysteine and the closing phenylalanine or tryptophan. A D gene is named only where the DNA matches it firmly. Clone size is shown for a subset of rows, as once, few, many or a class of expanded clone.

CDR3 length: 14; clone size: many; J gene: TRBJ2-7; D gene: -; V gene: TRBV14; CDR3 DNA: TGTGCCAGCAGCCAAGATTGGAATACCTACGAGCAGTACTTC; CDR3 protein: CASSQDWNTYEQYF
CDR3 length: 17; clone size: many; J gene: TRBJ1-1; D gene: TRBD1; V gene: TRBV19; CDR3 DNA: TGTGCCAGTAGTAGCCTCGGGACAGGGGGCGGAGGCACTGAAGCTTTCTTT; CDR3 protein: CASSSLGTGGGGTEAFF
CDR3 length: 17; clone size: many; J gene: TRBJ2-2; D gene: TRBD1; V gene: TRBV24-1; CDR3 DNA: TGTGCCACCAGTGATCTCGACAGGGGAACGGACACCGGGGAGCTGTTTTTT; CDR3 protein: CATSDLDRGTDTGELFF
CDR3 length: 16; clone size: -; J gene: TRBJ1-6; D gene: -; V gene: TRBV19; CDR3 DNA: TGTGCCAGCGCTGGGAGAGGGGGCTCCTATAATTCACCCCTCCACTTT; CDR3 protein: CASAGRGGSYNSPLHF
CDR3 length: 12; clone size: few; J gene: TRBJ1-4; D gene: -; V gene: TRBV19; CDR3 DNA: TGTGCCAGCAACAGGGCTGATGAAAAACTGTTTTTT; CDR3 protein: CASNRADEKLFF
CDR3 length: 13; clone size: -; J gene: TRBJ2-2; D gene: -; V gene: TRBV10-3; CDR3 DNA: TGTGCCACTAGGGTAGGGGGGACCGGGGAGCTGTTTTTT; CDR3 protein: CATRVGGTGELFF
CDR3 length: 13; clone size: many; J gene: TRBJ1-2; D gene: TRBD1; V gene: TRBV25-1; CDR3 DNA: TGTGCCAGCTCCGGGACAGGGCACAATGGCTACACCTTC; CDR3 protein: CASSGTGHNGYTF
CDR3 length: 14; clone size: many; J gene: TRBJ2-7; D gene: -; V gene: TRBV7-2; CDR3 DNA: TGTGCCAGCAGCCCTCAGGAGGGCAGCTACGAGCAGTACTTC; CDR3 protein: CASSPQEGSYEQYF
CDR3 length: 15; clone size: many; J gene: TRBJ2-5; D gene: -; V gene: TRBV28; CDR3 DNA: TGTGCCAGCAGTTTATACTCTAGCGTCCAAGAGACCCAGTACTTC; CDR3 protein: CASSLYSSVQETQYF
CDR3 length: 14; clone size: -; J gene: TRBJ2-1; D gene: TRBD2; V gene: TRBV5-1; CDR3 DNA: TGCGCCAGCTCACCTAGCGGGAGCCACAATGAGCAGTTCTTC; CDR3 protein: CASSPSGSHNEQFF
CDR3 length: 14; clone size: -; J gene: TRBJ1-1; D gene: -; V gene: TRBV29-1; CDR3 DNA: TGCAGCGCCACCGGGAAGCCCTCGAACACTGAAGCTTTCTTT; CDR3 protein: CSATGKPSNTEAFF
CDR3 length: 13; clone size: -; J gene: TRBJ2-5; D gene: -; V gene: TRBV7-6; CDR3 DNA: TGTGCCAGCAGAAGAGACCTCCAAGAGACCCAGTACTTC; CDR3 protein: CASRRDLQETQYF
CDR3 length: 11; clone size: few; J gene: TRBJ2-4; D gene: -; V gene: TRBV6-1; CDR3 DNA: TGTGCCAGCAGTGAAGCGCCAGGGCCGTACTTC; CDR3 protein: CASSEAPGPYF
CDR3 length: 16; clone size: -; J gene: TRBJ2-1; D gene: TRBD2; V gene: TRBV11-2; CDR3 DNA: TGTGCCAGCAGCTTACACCCCCTAGCGGGAGGCAATGAGCAGTTCTTC; CDR3 protein: CASSLHPLAGGNEQFF
CDR3 length: 14; clone size: once; J gene: TRBJ1-6; D gene: -; V gene: TRBV2; CDR3 DNA: TGTGCCAGCAGACACCGGGGCCTTAATTCACCCCTCCACTTT; CDR3 protein: CASRHRGLNSPLHF
CDR3 length: 14; clone size: many; J gene: TRBJ2-5; D gene: TRBD1; V gene: TRBV6-4; CDR3 DNA: TGTGCCAGCATTTTAAGGGGGCTGGGGGAGACCCAGTACTTC; CDR3 protein: CASILRGLGETQYF
CDR3 length: 13; clone size: many; J gene: TRBJ2-2; D gene: -; V gene: TRBV2; CDR3 DNA: TGTGCCATTACAGGGACGGTCACCGGGGAGCTGTTTTTT; CDR3 protein: CAITGTVTGELFF
CDR3 length: 12; clone size: -; J gene: TRBJ1-2; D gene: -; V gene: TRBV2; CDR3 DNA: TGTGCCGGCAGTGACTCAGGCCTTGGCTACACCTTC; CDR3 protein: CAGSDSGLGYTF
CDR3 length: 14; clone size: -; J gene: TRBJ2-3; D gene: -; V gene: TRBV25-1; CDR3 DNA: TGTGCCAGCAGTGGGTTAGGGGGTACAGATACGCAGTATTTT; CDR3 protein: CASSGLGGTDTQYF
CDR3 length: 16; clone size: -; J gene: TRBJ1-1; D gene: -; V gene: TRBV12-3/TRBV12-4; CDR3 DNA: TGTGCCAGCAGCTACCGGGACGTCCGGAGGGACACTGAAGCTTTCTTT; CDR3 protein: CASSYRDVRRDTEAFF
CDR3 length: 16; clone size: -; J gene: TRBJ2-1; D gene: TRBD2; V gene: TRBV6-1; CDR3 DNA: TGTGCCAGCAGTCTTGGACTAGCGGGAGGGCCAAATGAGCAGTTCTTC; CDR3 protein: CASSLGLAGGPNEQFF
CDR3 length: 15; clone size: -; J gene: TRBJ1-1; D gene: TRBD1; V gene: TRBV7-2; CDR3 DNA: TGTGCCAGCAGCGCGAGGGACAGCTCGAACACTGAAGCTTTCTTT; CDR3 protein: CASSARDSSNTEAFF
CDR3 length: 15; clone size: -; J gene: TRBJ2-1; D gene: -; V gene: TRBV29-1; CDR3 DNA: TGCAGCGTAGGGACTCAAAGTACCGCCTACAATGAGCAGTTCTTC; CDR3 protein: CSVGTQSTAYNEQFF
CDR3 length: 13; clone size: -; J gene: TRBJ1-2; D gene: -; V gene: TRBV14; CDR3 DNA: TGTGCCAGCAGCCAAGATATCAGCTATGGCTACACCTTC; CDR3 protein: CASSQDISYGYTF
CDR3 length: 13; clone size: -; J gene: TRBJ1-6; D gene: TRBD1; V gene: TRBV10-3; CDR3 DNA: TGTGCCATCAGCCGGGACAGTCATTCACCCCTCCACTTT; CDR3 protein: CAISRDSHSPLHF
CDR3 length: 11; clone size: -; J gene: TRBJ2-7; D gene: -; V gene: TRBV29-1; CDR3 DNA: TGCAGCGTGGAACAGGGTTCCGAGCAGTACTTC; CDR3 protein: CSVEQGSEQYF
CDR3 length: 15; clone size: -; J gene: TRBJ2-1; D gene: TRBD2; V gene: TRBV19; CDR3 DNA: TGTGCCAGTAGTATTGGCGGGGGGTTCCCCAATGAGCAGTTCTTC; CDR3 protein: CASSIGGGFPNEQFF
CDR3 length: 14; clone size: -; J gene: TRBJ1-5; D gene: -; V gene: TRBV25-1; CDR3 DNA: TGTGCCAGCAGTGGCGTGGAGAGCAATCAGCCCCAGCATTTT; CDR3 protein: CASSGVESNQPQHF
CDR3 length: 14; clone size: -; J gene: TRBJ2-2; D gene: -; V gene: TRBV5-4; CDR3 DNA: TGTGCCAGCAGCCATGAAAACAGGGTCGGGGAGCTGTTTTTT; CDR3 protein: CASSHENRVGELFF
CDR3 length: 18; clone size: many; J gene: TRBJ2-1; D gene: -; V gene: TRBV25-1; CDR3 DNA: TGTGCCAGCAGTGATATTGCCGATCCGATGCGGGAATACAATGAGCAGTTCTTC; CDR3 protein: CASSDIADPMREYNEQFF
CDR3 length: 16; clone size: -; J gene: TRBJ2-7; D gene: TRBD2; V gene: TRBV6-5; CDR3 DNA: TGTGCCAGCAGTTCCCGGACTAGCGGGGGATCCTACGAGCAGTACTTC; CDR3 protein: CASSSRTSGGSYEQYF
CDR3 length: 14; clone size: few; J gene: TRBJ2-1; D gene: -; V gene: TRBV28; CDR3 DNA: TGTGCCAGCAGTTTATACGCGCAGCCCAATGAGCAGTTCTTC; CDR3 protein: CASSLYAQPNEQFF
CDR3 length: 14; clone size: many; J gene: TRBJ1-2; D gene: TRBD1; V gene: TRBV19; CDR3 DNA: TGTGCCAGTAGTATTGCAGGGGGCTACTATGGCTACACCTTC; CDR3 protein: CASSIAGGYYGYTF
CDR3 length: 14; clone size: -; J gene: TRBJ2-7; D gene: TRBD1; V gene: TRBV19; CDR3 DNA: TGTGCCAGTAGTGTCCGGGACAGTGACTACGAGCAGTACTTC; CDR3 protein: CASSVRDSDYEQYF
CDR3 length: 14; clone size: many; J gene: TRBJ1-6; D gene: -; V gene: TRBV15; CDR3 DNA: TGTGCCACCAGCAGAGATCTAAGAAATTCACCCCTCCACTTT; CDR3 protein: CATSRDLRNSPLHF
CDR3 length: 13; clone size: few; J gene: TRBJ1-1; D gene: TRBD1; V gene: TRBV12-3/TRBV12-4; CDR3 DNA: TGTGCCAGCAGTTTGGACAGGTACACTGAAGCTTTCTTT; CDR3 protein: CASSLDRYTEAFF
CDR3 length: 16; clone size: -; J gene: TRBJ2-7; D gene: TRBD2; V gene: TRBV4-3; CDR3 DNA: TGCGCCAGCAGCCAAGAGGGGCTAGCGGGAACCTACGAGCAGTACTTC; CDR3 protein: CASSQEGLAGTYEQYF
CDR3 length: 12; clone size: many; J gene: TRBJ2-1; D gene: -; V gene: TRBV7-3; CDR3 DNA: TGTGCCAGCAGCGGCCCCGGGAATGAGCAGTTCTTC; CDR3 protein: CASSGPGNEQFF
CDR3 length: 15; clone size: many; J gene: TRBJ1-1; D gene: -; V gene: TRBV7-9; CDR3 DNA: TGTGCCAGCAGCGATCCTTACGGCAAGCCCACTGAAGCTTTCTTT; CDR3 protein: CASSDPYGKPTEAFF
CDR3 length: 14; clone size: -; J gene: TRBJ2-7; D gene: -; V gene: TRBV7-9; CDR3 DNA: TGTGCCAGCAGTTTAGGGGGGGGTTCCGTCGAGCAGTACTTC; CDR3 protein: CASSLGGGSVEQYF
CDR3 length: 14; clone size: -; J gene: TRBJ2-7; D gene: -; V gene: TRBV19; CDR3 DNA: TGTGCCAGTAGTCCCACCGGCCGGACTTACGAGCAGTACTTC; CDR3 protein: CASSPTGRTYEQYF
CDR3 length: 15; clone size: many; J gene: TRBJ1-6; D gene: -; V gene: TRBV9; CDR3 DNA: TGTGCCAGCAGCGCCGAGTGGGGGAATAATTCACCCCTCCACTTT; CDR3 protein: CASSAEWGNNSPLHF
CDR3 length: 13; clone size: -; J gene: TRBJ2-7; D gene: TRBD2; V gene: TRBV6-1; CDR3 DNA: TGTGCCAGTTCGCGGGAGTGGGGCTACGAGCAGTACTTC; CDR3 protein: CASSREWGYEQYF